Listed here are 2 T cell receptor beta chains from one sample, sequenced in a study of blood T cell repertoires in COVID-19. Libraries were prepared by immunoSEQ multiplex PCR; TCRdb keeps only in-frame clonotypes and omits some of them. The sample has about 280,000 clones; less than 85% are singletons. Specimen: PBMCs or T cells enriched from blood (not recorded which). These receptors originate from a woman between 50 and 59 years old who had recovered from COVID-19.

This chain uses TRBV9 with TRBJ2-1; the D gene is possibly TRBD2 (5 bases). With 0 bases removed from V and 8 bases from J, the gap between germline ends came to 12 bases. CDR3 length equals 14 residues. The germline V gene has CDR1 SGDLS and CDR2 YYNGEE. The CDR3 DNA follows: TGTGCCAGCAGCGTAGGGTCCCACGGGGATGAGCAGTTCTTC. Translation: CASSVGSHGDEQFF.

This clone was counted between two and nine times. The chain has TRBV10-2 and TRBJ1-1, with no clear D. The CDR3 runs to 16 residues. Trimming took off 3 bases at V and 0 bases at J, with 14 bases between the two ends. From germline, CDR1 is WSHSY and CDR2 SAAADI. CDR3 in amino acids: CASSDTEWTLNTEAFF. CDR3 nucleotides: TGCGCCAGCAGTGATACAGAATGGACTCTGAACACTGAAGCTTTCTTT.